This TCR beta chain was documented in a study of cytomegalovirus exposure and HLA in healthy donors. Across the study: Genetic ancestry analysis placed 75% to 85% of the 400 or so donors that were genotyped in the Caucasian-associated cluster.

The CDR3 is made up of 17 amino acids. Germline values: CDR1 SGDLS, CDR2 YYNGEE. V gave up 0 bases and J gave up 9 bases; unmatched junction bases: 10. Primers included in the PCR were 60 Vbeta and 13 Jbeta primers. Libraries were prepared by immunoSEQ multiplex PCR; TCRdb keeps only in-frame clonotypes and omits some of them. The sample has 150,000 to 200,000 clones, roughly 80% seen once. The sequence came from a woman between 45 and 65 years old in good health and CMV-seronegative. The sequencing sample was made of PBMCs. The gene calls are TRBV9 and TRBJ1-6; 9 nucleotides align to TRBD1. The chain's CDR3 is CASSVGPSGQGFSPLHF. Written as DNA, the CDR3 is TGTGCCAGCAGCGTAGGCCCCTCGGGACAGGGTTTTTCACCCCTCCACTTT.